Shown below are 26 T cell receptor beta chains from a single sample sequenced in a study of control samples from healthy donors and cancer patients. Here immunoSEQ multiplex PCR was the method, and the copy in TCRdb shows in-frame clones only, minus some. The sample has tens of thousands of clones, approximately 89% seen once. Sequenced input: PBMCs. Receptors originate from a man in his forties or fifties with colorectal cancer.

As DNA, the CDR3 is TGTGCCAGCAGCCAAGACTCCGGGACTAGAAGCAATGAGCAGTTCTTC. The encoded protein is CASSQDSGTRSNEQFF. The chain joins TRBV3-1 (or the pseudogene TRBV3-2) to TRBJ2-1, with 8 bases aligning to TRBD2. The J segment lost 6 bases and the V segment lost 0 bases, leaving 7 bases of the junction unmatched. This CDR3 is built from 16 residues. The germline CDR1 and CDR2 sequences are LGHDT and YNNKEL (reference sequence).

The V gene is TRBV14, the J gene TRBJ2-5; TRBD2 is a possible D gene (5 bases). The CDR3 spans 19 residues. From germline, CDR1 is SGHDN and CDR2 FVKESK. Trimming removed 0 bases at V and 1 base at J, with 21 bases between. The CDR3 region is CASSQEEEETEGFQETQYF. The CDR3 DNA reads TGTGCCAGCAGCCAAGAGGAAGAGGAAACAGAGGGATTCCAAGAGACCCAGTACTTC.

The gene calls are TRBV24-1 and TRBJ1-2, with TRBD1 matching 7 bases. V shed 8 bases and J 2 bases; nucleotides not matched to a gene: 16. The germline CDR1 and CDR2 sequences are KGHDR and SFDVKD. CDR3 length equals 17 residues. CDR3 residues: CATTQESGGVENYGYTF. The CDR3 nucleotides read TGTGCCACCACACAGGAGTCAGGGGGGGTCGAGAACTATGGCTACACCTTC.

On this clone: At one boundary the junction diverges from the germline segment, which might be a read error. The J gene is TRBJ2-1, the V gene TRBV7-7; maybe TRBD2 (6 bases). The CDR3 extends over 16 amino acids. Germline-derived CDR1 and CDR2 are SSHAT and FNYEAQ (reference sequence). CDR3 sequence: CASSLVLARAYNEQFF. CDR3 coding DNA: TGTGCTAGCAGCTTAGTTCTAGCGAGGGCCTACAATGAGCAGTTCTTC.

This chain uses TRBV11-3 with TRBJ2-1; D uncertain. The CDR3 contains 12 residues. Germline-derived CDR1 and CDR2 are SGHNT and YENEEA. The ends were cut back, 2 bases at V and 10 bases at J, with 9 bases in the middle. The chain's CDR3 is CASSLSSLEQFF. CDR3 nucleotide sequence: TGTGCCAGCAGCTTATCCAGTTTAGAGCAGTTCTTC.

This chain links TRBV30 with TRBJ1-1; unclear D gene. This CDR3 has 14 amino acids. CDR1 and CDR2 (germline): GTSNPN, SVGIG (reference sequence). Trimming took off 3 bases at V and 1 base at J, with 12 bases between the two ends. The CDR3 loop reads CAWSLEVGNTEAFF. Here the CDR3 DNA reads TGTGCCTGGAGCCTTGAGGTCGGGAACACTGAAGCTTTCTTT.

This chain uses TRBV3-1 (or the pseudogene TRBV3-2) with TRBJ1-1, with a possible D match to TRBD1 (6 bases). The CDR3 length is 15 residues. The V gene lost 4 bases and the J gene lost 4 bases, with 16 bases spanning the gap. Germline V CDR1 and CDR2: LGHDT, YNNKEL (reference sequence). The CDR3 spells CASSPNWGGTTEAFF. The CDR3 DNA follows: TGTGCCAGCAGCCCAAATTGGGGGGGCACCACTGAAGCTTTCTTT.

The chain employs TRBV2 and TRBJ2-1, with D unresolved. The CDR3 is made up of 10 amino acids. The V end lost 10 bases, the J end lost 9 bases, and 10 bases lay between the germline ends. CDR1 SNHLY and CDR2 FYNNEI come from the germline V gene. The CDR3 DNA sequence: TGTGCCATGAAGGGTATTGAGCAGTTCTTC. It translates to CAMKGIEQFF.

V is TRBV12-3 or TRBV12-4 and J is TRBJ2-5; possibly TRBD1 or TRBD2 for D (5 bases each). CDR3 length: 13 amino acids. Trimming removed 4 bases at V and 4 bases at J, with 10 bases between. Here the CDR3 DNA reads TGTGCCAGCAGTTGGGACCGTCCAGAGACCCAGTACTTC. The encoded protein is CASSWDRPETQYF.

This clone was seen only once. The J gene is TRBJ2-1, the V gene TRBV5-3; D gene ambiguous. TRBV5-3 is known as an ORF, though its function is uncertain. The length of the CDR3 is 11 residues. CDR3 residues: CLSRPYNEQFF. The CDR3 bases are TGTCTTAGTAGGCCCTACAATGAGCAGTTCTTC.

V and J are TRBV2 and TRBJ2-7, with no clear D. Germline CDR1 is SNHLY and CDR2 is FYNNEI. This CDR3 spans 13 amino acids. Deletions cut 6 bases from V and 3 bases from J, with 12 bases between. For the CDR3, the DNA is TGTGCCAGCAGACCGGGTCCTAACTACGAGCAGTACTTC. Translation gives CASRPGPNYEQYF.

The V call is TRBV3-1 (or the pseudogene TRBV3-2), the J call TRBJ2-1, with 11 bases identical to TRBD2. Germline V gene data show CDR1 as LGHDT and CDR2 as YNNKEL (reference sequence). The CDR3 runs to 15 residues. After removal of 5 bases from V and 4 bases from J, the junction contained 4 bases not matched to a gene. CDR3 sequence (DNA): TGTGCCAGCAGCAGGACTAGCGGGTTTTACAATGAGCAGTTCTTC. This encodes CASSRTSGFYNEQFF.

This chain links TRBV28 with TRBJ2-4; D gene ambiguous. V was shortened by 6 bases and J by 5 bases, with 11 bases between the two germline ends. CDR1 is MDHEN, CDR2 SYDVKM, per germline. The CDR3 is 13 residues long. The CDR3 loop reads CASSPFLQNIQYF. DNA for the CDR3: TGTGCCAGCAGCCCCTTTCTCCAAAACATTCAGTACTTC.

This chain uses TRBV6-1 with TRBJ1-2; possibly TRBD1 for D (6 bases). The CDR3 spans 19 residues. The V end was cut by 1 base, the J end by 1 base, with 22 bases between. CDR1 and CDR2 from the germline V gene are MNHNS and SASEGT. CDR3 sequence: CASSEGFWTARRVNYGYTF. The CDR3 DNA reads TGTGCCAGCAGTGAAGGTTTTTGGACAGCACGGAGGGTTAACTATGGCTACACCTTC.

This chain joins TRBV5-6 and TRBJ1-6, with unresolved D. This CDR3 has 16 amino acids. Germline-derived CDR1 and CDR2 are SGHDT and YYEEEE. The germline V and J ends were trimmed by 4 bases and 4 bases, with 15 bases remaining between them. CDR3: CASSRLDFRYNSPLHF. The CDR3, as DNA: TGTGCCAGCAGCAGACTGGACTTTAGGTATAATTCACCCCTCCACTTT. The full variable domain, its missing parts supplied by reference TRBV5-6 and TRBJ1-6, is DAGVTQSPTHLIKTRGQQVTLRCSPKSGHDTVSWYQQALGQGPQFIFQYYEEEERQRGNFPDRFSGHQFPNYSSELNVNALLLGDSALYLCASSRLDFRYNSPLHFGNGTRLTVT.

The chain uses TRBV5-1 and TRBJ2-1, with a weak D call TRBD2 (6 bases). Per the germline V gene, CDR1 is SGHRS and CDR2 is YFSETQ. This CDR3 spans 15 amino acids. V was shortened by 0 bases and J by 0 bases, with 7 bases between the two germline ends. This CDR3 reads CASSLGLVSYNEQFF. Written as DNA, the CDR3 is TGCGCCAGCAGCTTGGGACTAGTCTCCTACAATGAGCAGTTCTTC. The full variable domain, its missing parts supplied by reference TRBV5-1 and TRBJ2-1, is KAGVTQTPRYLIKTRGQQVTLSCSPISGHRSVSWYQQTPGQGLQFLFEYFSETQRNKGNFPGRFSGRQFSNSRSEMNVSTLELGDSALYLCASSLGLVSYNEQFFGPGTRLTVL.

The rearrangement links TRBV6-6 to TRBJ2-7; D is perhaps TRBD1 (5 bases). The CDR3 spans 13 residues. Trimming stripped 3 bases from V and 4 bases from J, with 10 bases between. Germline V gene sequence: CDR1 MNHNY, CDR2 SVGAGI (reference sequence). This CDR3 reads CASSYTGYYEQYF. As DNA, the CDR3 is TGTGCCAGCAGTTATACAGGATATTACGAGCAGTACTTC.

V gene TRBV7-2 combines with J gene TRBJ2-3, with no clear D. The CDR3 extends over 13 amino acids. Germline lookup yields CDR1 SGHTA and CDR2 FQGNSA. V shed 5 bases and J shed 4 bases, with 10 bases lying between them. In DNA form, the CDR3 reads TGTGCCAGCAGCCTTGCGCGAGCAGATACGCAGTATTTT. Its protein is CASSLARADTQYF.

Only a few counts were recorded for this clone. The chain employs TRBV9 and TRBJ1-1, with a possible D match to TRBD1 (6 bases). Germline CDR1 SGDLS, CDR2 YYNGEE. V was clipped by 4 bases and J by 1 base, with 17 bases between them. The CDR3 consists of 16 residues. The CDR3 is CASSRWGDIQNTEAFF. In DNA, the CDR3 is TGTGCCAGCAGCCGATGGGGGGACATACAGAACACTGAAGCTTTCTTT.

This sequence joins TRBV5-4 and TRBJ1-1; D call uncertain. This CDR3 contains 11 residues. The germline V and J ends were trimmed by 2 bases and 5 bases, with 4 bases remaining between them. CDR1 is SGHNT and CDR2 is YYREEE in the germline V gene (reference sequence). Written as DNA, the CDR3 is TGTGCCAGCAGCTTAAATACTGAAGCTTTCTTT. Protein: CASSLNTEAFF.

V is TRBV30 and J is TRBJ2-7; 7 bases fit TRBD1. This CDR3 has 13 residues. Germline V CDR1 and CDR2: GTSNPN, SVGIG (reference sequence). V shed 0 bases and J 7 bases; nucleotides not matched to a gene: 6. The chain's CDR3 is CAWSVLLDREQYF. The CDR3 DNA reads TGTGCCTGGAGTGTACTCCTGGACAGGGAGCAGTACTTC.

V and J are TRBV18 and TRBJ1-1; tentative D call: TRBD1 (5 bases). The CDR3 extends over 15 amino acids. V lost 6 bases and J lost 3, with 17 bases in between. Germline CDR1 reads KGHSH; CDR2 reads LQKENI. The CDR3 here is CASSPGPPTDTEAFF. The DNA for the CDR3 is TGTGCCAGCTCCCCGGGACCACCGACGGACACTGAAGCTTTCTTT.

The chain recombines TRBV30 with TRBJ1-3; weak D call: TRBD1 (5 bases). Deletions cut 1 base from V and 4 bases from J, with 8 bases between. CDR3 length: 13 residues. The germline CDR1 and CDR2 sequences are GTSNPN and SVGIG (reference sequence). DNA of the CDR3: TGTGCCTGGAGTGGAGGGGTCGGAAACACCATATATTTT. It is translated as CAWSGGVGNTIYF.

V usage is TRBV4-2 and J usage is TRBJ2-7, with TRBD2 matching 9 bases. Germline CDR1 LGHNA, CDR2 YNFKEQ. The V segment lost 0 bases and the J segment 0 bases; nucleotides outside the gene matches: 6. The CDR3 spans 17 residues. The CDR3 nucleotides are TGTGCCAGCAGCCAAGATGGGAGCGGGAGGCTCTCCTACGAGCAGTACTTC. Protein: CASSQDGSGRLSYEQYF.

This chain joins TRBV5-1 and TRBJ2-1; 8 nucleotides match TRBD2. Germline V CDR1 and CDR2: SGHRS, YFSETQ. This CDR3 is 14 amino acids long. V lost 1 base, J lost 8 bases, and 5 bases stayed unmatched. The CDR3 bases are TGCGCCAGCAGCTTGAAAGCGGGAGACGATGAGCAGTTCTTC. Translation gives CASSLKAGDDEQFF. Variable domain in full (rest from reference TRBV5-1 and TRBJ2-1): KAGVTQTPRYLIKTRGQQVTLSCSPISGHRSVSWYQQTPGQGLQFLFEYFSETQRNKGNFPGRFSGRQFSNSRSEMNVSTLELGDSALYLCASSLKAGDDEQFFGPGTRLTVL.

The CDR3 is CASSPPGLAGAPYEQYF. CDR3 nucleotide sequence: TGTGCCAGCTCACCTCCGGGACTAGCGGGAGCCCCCTACGAGCAGTACTTC. V gene TRBV18 combines with J gene TRBJ2-7; 14 positions agree with TRBD2. Trimming removed 3 bases from V and 2 bases from J; junction bases left unmatched: 6. CDR3 length: 17 residues. Germline V gives CDR1 KGHSH, CDR2 LQKENI.